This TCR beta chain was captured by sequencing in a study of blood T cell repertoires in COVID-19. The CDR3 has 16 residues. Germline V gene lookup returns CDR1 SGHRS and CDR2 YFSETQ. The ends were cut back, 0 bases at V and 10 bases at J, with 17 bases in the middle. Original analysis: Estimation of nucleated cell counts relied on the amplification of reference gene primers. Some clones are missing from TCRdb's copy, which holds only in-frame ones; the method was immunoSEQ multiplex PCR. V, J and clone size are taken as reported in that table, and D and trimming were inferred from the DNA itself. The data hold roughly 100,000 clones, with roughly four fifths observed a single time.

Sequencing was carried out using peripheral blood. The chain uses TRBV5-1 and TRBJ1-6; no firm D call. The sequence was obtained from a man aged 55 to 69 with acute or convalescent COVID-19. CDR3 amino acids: CASSLGAGGQGSPLHF. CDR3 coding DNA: TGCGCCAGCAGCTTGGGGGCGGGAGGGCAAGGATCACCCCTCCACTTT.